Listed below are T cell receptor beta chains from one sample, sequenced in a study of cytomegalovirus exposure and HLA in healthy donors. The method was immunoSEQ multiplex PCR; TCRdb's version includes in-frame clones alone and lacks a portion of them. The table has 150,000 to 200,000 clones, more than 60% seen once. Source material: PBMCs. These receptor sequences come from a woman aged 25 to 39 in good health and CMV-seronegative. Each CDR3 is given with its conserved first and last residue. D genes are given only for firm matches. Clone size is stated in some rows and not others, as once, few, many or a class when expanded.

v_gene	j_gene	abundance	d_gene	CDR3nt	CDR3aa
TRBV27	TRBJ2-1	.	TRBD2	TGTGCCAGCAGTGGGAGCGGGGGGGATCTTGGAAATGAGCAGTTCTTC	CASSGSGGDLGNEQFF
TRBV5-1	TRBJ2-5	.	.	TGCGCCAGCAGCCCTTTAGGGGGGGGAGAAGAGACCCAGTACTTC	CASSPLGGGEETQYF
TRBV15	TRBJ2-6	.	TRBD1	TGTGCCACCAGCAGGAGGACAGGGAAATCCCTATCTGGGGCCAACGTCCTGACTTTC	CATSRRTGKSLSGANVLTF
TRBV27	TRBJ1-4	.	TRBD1	TGTGCCAGCAGTTTAACCCTGGGACAGGGTAATGAAAAACTGTTTTTT	CASSLTLGQGNEKLFF
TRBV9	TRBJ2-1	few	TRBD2	TGTGCCAGCAGCGTAGGGCTAGCGGGGGACTCCTACAATGAGCAGTTCTTC	CASSVGLAGDSYNEQFF
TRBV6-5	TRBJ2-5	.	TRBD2	TGTGCCAGCAGTTACTCCAACTTAGCGGGGGGGCCCCAGTACTTC	CASSYSNLAGGPQYF
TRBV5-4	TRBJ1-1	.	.	TGTGCCAGCAGCTCGGGAGTGGACATGAACACTGAAGCTTTCTTT	CASSSGVDMNTEAFF
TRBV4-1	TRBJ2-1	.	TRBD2	TGCGCCAGCAGCCGAGGGGTAGCGGGGGTCTACAATGAGCAGTTCTTC	CASSRGVAGVYNEQFF
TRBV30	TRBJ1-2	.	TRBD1	TGTGCCTGGACGCCGGGACAGGGAATCGATGGCTACACCTTC	CAWTPGQGIDGYTF
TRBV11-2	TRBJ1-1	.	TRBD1	TGTGCCAGCAGCTTCGGGACAGGGTTTGCCCCGAACACTGAAGCTTTCTTT	CASSFGTGFAPNTEAFF
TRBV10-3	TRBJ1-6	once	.	TGTGTCATCAGTGAGGGAGGGTATAATTCACCCCTCCACTTT	CVISEGGYNSPLHF
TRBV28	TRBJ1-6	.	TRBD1	TGTGCCAGCAGTTTGGCAGGACAGGGAGGTTATAATTCACCCCTCCACTTT	CASSLAGQGGYNSPLHF
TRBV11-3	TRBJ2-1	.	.	TGTGCCAGCAGCTTGGCCCCTAACTACGAGCAGTTCTTC	CASSLAPNYEQFF
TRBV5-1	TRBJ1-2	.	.	TGCGCCAGCAGCTTGGCCGCGGGCCAATCCCTTCGTGGCTACACCTTC	CASSLAAGQSLRGYTF
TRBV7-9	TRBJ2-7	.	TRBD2	TGTGCCAGCAGCTTTCTTAAGGGACTAGCCTACGAGCAGTACTTC	CASSFLKGLAYEQYF
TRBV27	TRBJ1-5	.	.	TGTGCCAGCAGTCCTTCCCGGGGGGATAGCAATCAGCCCCAGCATTTT	CASSPSRGDSNQPQHF
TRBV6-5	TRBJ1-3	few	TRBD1	TGTGCCAGCAAGTCGGGACAGGGGGCTGGAAACACCATATATTTT	CASKSGQGAGNTIYF
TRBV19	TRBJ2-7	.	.	TGTGCCAGTAGGAACAGGGGAGGCTCCTACGAGCAGTACTTC	CASRNRGGSYEQYF
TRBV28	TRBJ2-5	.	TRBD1	TGTGCCAGCAGTTATCGGACAGGGAGAGAGACCCAGTACTTC	CASSYRTGRETQYF
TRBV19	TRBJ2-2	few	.	TGTGCCAGTAGTATCCCCAGGGGGAACACCGGGGAGCTGTTTTTT	CASSIPRGNTGELFF
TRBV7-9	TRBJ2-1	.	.	TGTGCCAGCAGCTTTGAGACACACTCCTACAATGAGCAGTTCTTC	CASSFETHSYNEQFF
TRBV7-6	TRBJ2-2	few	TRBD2	TGTGCCTGTTCCGGGGGAGGGACCGGGGAGCTGTTTTTT	CACSGGGTGELFF
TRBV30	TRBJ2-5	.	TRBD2	TGTGCCTGGAGTACTACAAGGACTAGCGGGGTCGGAGAGACCCAGTACTTC	CAWSTTRTSGVGETQYF
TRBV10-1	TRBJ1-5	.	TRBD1	TGCGCCAGCAGTGAGACGGGACAGGGGGCCAAACAGCCCCAGCATTTT	CASSETGQGAKQPQHF
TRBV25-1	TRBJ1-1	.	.	TGTGCCAGCAGTGTGGGGGAGGGGGTGAGAGCTTTCTTT	CASSVGEGVRAFF
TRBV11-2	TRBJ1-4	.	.	TGTGCCAGCAGCTTACGGCCAGGGAATGAAAAACTGTTTTTT	CASSLRPGNEKLFF